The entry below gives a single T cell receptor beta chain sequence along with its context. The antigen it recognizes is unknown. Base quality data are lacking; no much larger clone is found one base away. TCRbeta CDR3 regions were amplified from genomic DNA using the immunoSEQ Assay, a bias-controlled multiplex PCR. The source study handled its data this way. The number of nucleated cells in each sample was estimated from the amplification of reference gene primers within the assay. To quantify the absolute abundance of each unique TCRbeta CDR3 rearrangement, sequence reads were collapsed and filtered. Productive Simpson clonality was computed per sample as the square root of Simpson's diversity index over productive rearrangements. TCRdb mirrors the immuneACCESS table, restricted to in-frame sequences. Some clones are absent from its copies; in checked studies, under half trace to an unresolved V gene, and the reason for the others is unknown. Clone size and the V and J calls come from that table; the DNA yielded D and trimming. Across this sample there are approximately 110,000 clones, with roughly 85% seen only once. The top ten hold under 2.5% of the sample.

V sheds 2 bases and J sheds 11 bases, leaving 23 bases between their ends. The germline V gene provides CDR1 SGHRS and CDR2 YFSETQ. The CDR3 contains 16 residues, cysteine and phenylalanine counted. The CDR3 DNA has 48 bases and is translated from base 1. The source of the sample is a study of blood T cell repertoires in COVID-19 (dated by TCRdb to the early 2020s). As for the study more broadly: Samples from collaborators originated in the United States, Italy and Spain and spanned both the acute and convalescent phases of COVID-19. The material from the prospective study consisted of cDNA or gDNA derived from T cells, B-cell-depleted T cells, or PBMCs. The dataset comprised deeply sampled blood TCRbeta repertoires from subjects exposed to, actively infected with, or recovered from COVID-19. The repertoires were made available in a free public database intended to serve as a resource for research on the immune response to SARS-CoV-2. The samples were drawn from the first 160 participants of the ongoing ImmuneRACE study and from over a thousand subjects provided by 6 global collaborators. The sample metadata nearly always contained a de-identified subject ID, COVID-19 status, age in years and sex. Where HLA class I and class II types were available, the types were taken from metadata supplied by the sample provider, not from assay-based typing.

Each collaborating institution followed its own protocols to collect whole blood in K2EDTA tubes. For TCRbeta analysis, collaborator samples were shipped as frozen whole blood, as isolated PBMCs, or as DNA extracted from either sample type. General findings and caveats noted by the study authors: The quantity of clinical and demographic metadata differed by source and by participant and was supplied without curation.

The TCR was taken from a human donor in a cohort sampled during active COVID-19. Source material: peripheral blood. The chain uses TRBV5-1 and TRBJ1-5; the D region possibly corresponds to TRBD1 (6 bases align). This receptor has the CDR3 CASSLTGLMDIEAQHF. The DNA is TGCGCCAGCAGCTTAACAGGGCTAATGGATATCGAGGCCCAGCATTTT. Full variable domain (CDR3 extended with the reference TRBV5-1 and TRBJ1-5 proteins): KAGVTQTPRYLIKTRGQQVTLSCSPISGHRSVSWYQQTPGQGLQFLFEYFSETQRNKGNFPGRFSGRQFSNSRSEMNVSTLELGDSALYLCASSLTGLMDIEAQHFGDGTRLSIL.